This record covers a single T cell receptor beta chain. This entry is derived from a study of control samples from healthy donors and cancer patients. This table comes from immunoSEQ multiplex PCR, and its TCRdb copy is limited to in-frame clones, with some not included. The sample lists 99,000 or so clones, 83% occurring once. Germline-derived CDR1 and CDR2 are SQVTM and ANQGSEA. The CDR3 runs 14 residues. V lost 7 bases, J lost 0 bases, and 9 bases stayed unmatched. Sequenced input: blood. The chain employs TRBV29-1 and TRBJ2-7; TRBD1 matches 7 bases. The receptor was derived from a woman in her 50s in good health. The CDR3 here is CSARGWDSSYEQYF. The CDR3 bases are TGCAGCGCCCGAGGGTGGGACAGCTCCTACGAGCAGTACTTC.